This T cell receptor (beta chain) came from a study of T cells after yellow fever vaccination. The sample holds many counts of this clonotype. Its target is not known. The CDR3 has 15 amino acids. The V and J ends lost 2 bases and 6 bases, in that order; junction bases with no gene match: 9. CDR1 LGHNA and CDR2 YSLEER come from the germline V gene. Each CDR3 protein gets one entry after TCRdb re-called the 5' RACE reads with MiXCR. The repertoire holds around 300,000 distinct CDR3 sequences, with 4.1% as singletons. Study-level findings and limits: In post-booster samples, most primary-vaccination clones reappeared (about 95% CD4, over 70% CD8). The bulk population could contribute abundant contaminating clonotypes to FACS-sorted repertoires.

The clonotype was recovered from a man in his late teens or twenties who received the YFV17D yellow fever vaccine. Here the sequenced sample was PBMCs, taken 5 days after the yellow fever booster vaccination. The chain has TRBV4-3 and TRBJ1-1; 7 bases match TRBD1. The CDR3 sequence is CASSQPGQRRAEAFF. The CDR3 nucleotides read TGCGCCAGCAGCCAACCGGGACAGCGGAGGGCTGAAGCTTTCTTT.